Sequencing of this T cell receptor (beta chain) was carried out in a study of blood T cell repertoires in COVID-19. As for the study in general: Acute-phase and convalescent COVID-19 samples originated in the United States, Italy and Spain. The cDNA or gDNA used as material had been derived from T cells, B-cell-depleted T cells, or PBMCs.

Per the study methods: Counts of nucleated cells, estimated from reference gene primer amplification, were obtained. Repertoires were generated with immunoSEQ multiplex PCR, while TCRdb's copy carries only in-frame clones and drops some. V and J calls plus clone size are reproduced from that table; the DNA served to infer D and trimming. The table lists some 150,000 clones, nearly 80% of them singletons. The germline V gene encodes CDR1 SGHRS and CDR2 YFSETQ. The CDR3 has 15 amino acids. V shed 4 bases, J shed 3 bases, and the junction held 4 bases outside the gene matches. The V gene is TRBV5-1, the J gene TRBJ2-3; TRBD1 matches at 11 bases. The specimen sequenced was peripheral blood. The origin of this receptor is an elderly man with acute or convalescent COVID-19. This CDR3 reads CASSAGTGGTDTQYF. The CDR3 DNA sequence: TGCGCCAGCAGCGCCGGGACAGGGGGTACAGATACGCAGTATTTT.